This T cell receptor (beta chain) originates from a study of human T cells and chemical hapten exposure (dated by TCRdb to about 2021). In the study overall: For sensitization, 2% DPC in acetone was applied to a 2 cm by 2 cm area of upper inner arm skin. Weekly therapeutic DPC doses were additionally applied to the scalp of patients throughout the roughly 24-week study period. Patch testing on the upper back used Finn chambers containing 0.01% DPC, with scoring done after 6 days according to International Contact Dermatitis Research Group standards. The mostly female patient cohort included alopecia areata with under or over 50% scalp involvement, alopecia totalis and alopecia universalis. Libraries were pooled for sequencing, and per-sample TCR yields varied mainly because of small differences in library volumes within the pool. The study tracked peripheral blood TCR repertoire changes in vivo during primary and secondary sensitization to the hapten diphenylcyclopropenone (DPC) in alopecia patients. Patient blood was sampled pre-sensitization (week 0) and at 2, 6 and about 24 weeks after DPC sensitization. Blood for TCR sequencing was provided by twenty-nine alopecia patients at one to four time points (pre-sensitization, 2, 6 and 24 weeks). Findings and caveats that apply to the study as a whole: Expanded TCRs formed significantly more large CDR3 similarity clusters than pre-sensitization or healthy control sets, consistent with antigen-driven responses. Patch test score was positively correlated with the number of PT1 expanded TCRs, with significance at thresholds 8, 16 and 32 but not at 4. Because all patients had alopecia, a presumed autoimmune disease, the immune response of the patients might differ from that of healthy individuals. DPC sensitization did not change how many TCRs were above 1 in 1000 frequency, and no evidence was found of alterations in global repertoire structure. Repeated subsampling changed both the strength of the expansion versus patch-test correlation and the threshold at which that correlation became significant.

Measured from the cysteine to the phenylalanine, the CDR3 is 15 residues long. Left in the record is the CDR3 DNA by itself, 45 bases read in frame from the first base. Germline trimming: 6 bases from V, 3 bases from J; junction bases outside gene matches: 10. CDR1 is given as WSHSY and CDR2 as SAAADI, both from the germline V gene. The receptor library was made with RACE. The data were produced on a NextSeq 500. Library preparation attached unique molecular identifiers to individual cDNA molecules for quantitative, reproducible TCR counting. Both TCR alpha and TCR beta chains were sequenced from each blood RNA sample. On the study's bioinformatics: The median number of TCRs per sample was some 100,000, ranging from about 20,000 to 700,000. The Decombinator software suite was used to annotate the V, J and CDR3 of the TCR reads. To make PS versus PT1 abundance plots, every sample was subsampled to the same number of TCRs (28,000). TCRs were defined as expanded if absent before sensitization and observed at least eight times at the 2-week time point. The public reads were quality trimmed at Q25 with fastp and then assembled into clones with MiXCR by TCRdb, keeping productive beta chains. Entries are consolidated by CDR3 protein sequence, retaining the most common genes and DNA. The authors' filters were not applied to this entry. Here the sample has 250,000 to 300,000 distinct CDR3 sequences; over 7.5% occur a single time. The top ten clonotypes cover roughly 1.2% of the sample.

As to this clonotype: Which antigen it targets is not known. Per-base qualities were not stored, and no clone one base away is much larger.

This specimen's time point label, interpreted: pre-sensitization, week 0. According to the study, the label for this sample's treatment or condition signals: therapeutic diphenylcyclopropenone sensitization with weekly scalp DPC. At every patch-test visit, the blood draw took place before the patch test was put on. Patients were considered eligible if aged 18 to 70, diagnosed with alopecia and deemed suitable for DPC therapy, and patients were excluded if pregnant. Total RNA was isolated from unfractionated whole blood collected in Tempus Blood RNA tubes. This sample comprised whole blood, obtained in connection with sensitization to the hapten diphenylcyclopropenone (DPC). The rearranged segments are TRBV10-2 and TRBJ2-5; TRBD1 matches 7 bases in the middle. The TCR sequence derives from a man younger than 30 with alopecia areata. Some clones in this sample may be carry-over from other donors' samples. Read as DNA, the sequence is TGCGCCAGCAGAAGGGACAGACCCTGGGAAGAGACCCAGTACTTC. It specifies CASRRDRPWEETQYF.